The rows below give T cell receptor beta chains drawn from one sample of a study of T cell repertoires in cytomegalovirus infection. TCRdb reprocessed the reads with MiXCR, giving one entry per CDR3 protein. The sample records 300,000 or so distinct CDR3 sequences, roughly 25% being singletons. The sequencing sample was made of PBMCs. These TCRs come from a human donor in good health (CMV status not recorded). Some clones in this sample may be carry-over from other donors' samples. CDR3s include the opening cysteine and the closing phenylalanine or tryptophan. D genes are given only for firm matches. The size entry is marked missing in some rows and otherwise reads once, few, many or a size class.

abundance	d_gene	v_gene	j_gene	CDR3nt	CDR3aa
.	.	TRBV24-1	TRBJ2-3	TGTGCCACCAGTGATTTAGTAGGGGGGAGCACAGATACGCAGTATTTT	CATSDLVGGSTDTQYF
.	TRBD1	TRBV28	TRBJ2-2	TGTGCCAGCAGTTTGGGGACAGGGATAACCGGGGAGCTGTTTTTT	CASSLGTGITGELFF
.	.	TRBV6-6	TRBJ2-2	TGTGCCAGCAGTTACGACACCAACACCGGGGAGCTGTTTTTT	CASSYDTNTGELFF
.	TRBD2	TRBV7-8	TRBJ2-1	TGTGCCAGCAGCTCTTATAGCGGGAGGACCTACAATGAGCAGTTCTTC	CASSSYSGRTYNEQFF
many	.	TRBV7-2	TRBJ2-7	TGTGCCAGCACCCCATTGACAGGATACGAGCAGTACTTC	CASTPLTGYEQYF
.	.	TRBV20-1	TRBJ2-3	TGCAGTGCCCTCCAGCGGGCCCTCCTAGATACGCAGTATTTT	CSALQRALLDTQYF
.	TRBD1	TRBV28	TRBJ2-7	TGTGCCAGCGGTCCCGGGACAGGGTTCTACGAGCAGTACTTC	CASGPGTGFYEQYF
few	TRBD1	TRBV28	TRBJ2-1	TGTGCCAGCAGTGCCCCCGGGACAGTTTCCTACAATGAGCAGTTCTTC	CASSAPGTVSYNEQFF
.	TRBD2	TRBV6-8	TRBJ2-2	TGTGCCAGCAGTCGAACCCTTCCCCGCGGGAGGACTCCCGGGGAGCTGTTTTTT	CASSRTLPRGRTPGELFF
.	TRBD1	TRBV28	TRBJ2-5	TGTGCCAGCAGTCCCCGGACAGGGGCTAGGGAGACCCAGTACTTC	CASSPRTGARETQYF
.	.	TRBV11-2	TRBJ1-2	TGTGCCAGCAGCTTAGGATCCGGGTTTTACGGCTGCACCTTC	CASSLGSGFYGCTF